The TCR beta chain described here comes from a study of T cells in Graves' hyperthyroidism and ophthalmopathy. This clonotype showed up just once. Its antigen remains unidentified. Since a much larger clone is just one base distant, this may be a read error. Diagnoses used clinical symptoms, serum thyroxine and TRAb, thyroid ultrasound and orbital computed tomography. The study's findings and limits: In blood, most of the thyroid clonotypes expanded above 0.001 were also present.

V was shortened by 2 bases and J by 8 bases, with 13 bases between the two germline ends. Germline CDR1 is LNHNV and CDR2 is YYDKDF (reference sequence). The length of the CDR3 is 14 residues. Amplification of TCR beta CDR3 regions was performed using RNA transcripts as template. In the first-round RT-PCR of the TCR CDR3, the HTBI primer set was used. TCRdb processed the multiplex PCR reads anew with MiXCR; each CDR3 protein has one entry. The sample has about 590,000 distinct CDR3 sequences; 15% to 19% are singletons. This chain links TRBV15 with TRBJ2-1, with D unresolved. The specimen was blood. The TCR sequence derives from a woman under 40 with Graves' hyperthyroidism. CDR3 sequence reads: CATSRHLLSDEQFF. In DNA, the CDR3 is TGTGCCACCAGCAGACATCTCCTGTCGGATGAGCAGTTCTTC.